These 3 T cell receptor beta chains share one sample of origin, sequenced in a study of T cells after posttransplantation cyclophosphamide. Libraries were prepared by immunoSEQ multiplex PCR; TCRdb keeps only in-frame clonotypes and omits some of them. The table lists a few thousand clones, 90% to 95% of them singletons. The sample was CD4+ T cells sorted from bone marrow. The source is a woman aged 55-69 years in good health, CMV-negative, and a related stem cell transplant donor.

The rearrangement joins TRBV19 to TRBJ2-1; maybe TRBD1 (6 bases). The CDR3 spans 12 residues. Trimming took 9 bases from V and 1 from J, leaving 7 bases between them. CDR1 LNHDA and CDR2 SQIVND come from the germline V gene (reference sequence). CDR3 sequence (DNA): TGTGCCAGCGGACAGTCCTACAATGAGCAGTTCTTC. It yields the protein CASGQSYNEQFF.

The chain links TRBV28 to TRBJ1-1; 10 bases agree with TRBD1. Unmatched junction bases numbered 10, after V lost 5 bases and J lost 1 base. The CDR3 contains 17 residues. Germline values: CDR1 MDHEN, CDR2 SYDVKM. As DNA, the CDR3 is TGTGCCAGCAGTAAGGACAGGGGGGGTTGGACGAACACTGAAGCTTTCTTT. It codes for CASSKDRGGWTNTEAFF.

The chain links TRBV6-5 to TRBJ2-5; D call uncertain. Per germline, CDR1 MNHEY and CDR2 SVGAGI. Between the trimmed V and J ends, which lost 0 bases and 5 bases, there was a span of 16 bases. CDR3 length: 16 amino acids. Here the CDR3 DNA reads TGTGCCAGCAGTTACTCGAGAGTTCGACTTCGGGAGACCCAGTACTTC. This gives the protein CASSYSRVRLRETQYF.